This T cell receptor (beta chain) derives from a study of read filtering for tumor transcriptome and immune sequencing. Study results and caveats: The CD138-negative fraction was mixed bone marrow immune cells, not pure T cells.

The J segment lost 5 bases and the V segment lost 2 bases, leaving 11 bases of the junction unmatched. Germline V lookup: CDR1 DFQATT, CDR2 SNEGSKA (reference sequence). CDR3 length: 16 amino acids. Many counts were recorded for this clonotype. Its antigen remains unknown. The library was built from approximately 400 ng RNA with molecular barcoded adaptors for alpha/delta and beta/gamma chains. TCRdb passed the reads through MiXCR, listing each CDR3 protein once. The sample consists of roughly 25,000 distinct CDR3 sequences, 20% of them appearing once. The chain is built from TRBV20-1 and TRBJ2-2; 7 positions agree with TRBD2. Sequencing input: a population of CD138-negative cells sorted from bone marrow. The sequence derives from a donor aged 40 or older with multiple myeloma. The CDR3 coding sequence is TGCAGTGCTAGAAGCGGGGAAGCGGGAAATACCGGGGAGCTGTTTTTT. It codes for CSARSGEAGNTGELFF.